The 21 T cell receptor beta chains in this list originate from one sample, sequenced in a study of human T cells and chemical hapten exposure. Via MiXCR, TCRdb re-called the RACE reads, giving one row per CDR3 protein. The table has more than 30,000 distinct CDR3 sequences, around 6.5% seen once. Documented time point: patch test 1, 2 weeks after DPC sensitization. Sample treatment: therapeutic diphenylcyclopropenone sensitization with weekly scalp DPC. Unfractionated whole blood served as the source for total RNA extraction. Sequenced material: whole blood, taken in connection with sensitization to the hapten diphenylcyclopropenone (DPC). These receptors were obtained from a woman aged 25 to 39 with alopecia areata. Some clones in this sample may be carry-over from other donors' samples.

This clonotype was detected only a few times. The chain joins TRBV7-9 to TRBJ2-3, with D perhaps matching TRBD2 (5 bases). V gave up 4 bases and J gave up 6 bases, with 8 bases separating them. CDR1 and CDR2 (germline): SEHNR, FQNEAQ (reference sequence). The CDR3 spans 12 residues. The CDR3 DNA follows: TGTGCCAGCAGCTGGACTTCGGATACGCAGTATTTT. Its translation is CASSWTSDTQYF.

The DNA for the CDR3 is TGTGCCAGCAGTTTGCATCTTACTAACTATGGCTACACCTTC. Protein sequence: CASSLHLTNYGYTF. The rearrangement joins TRBV27 to TRBJ1-2, with D hard to call. Germline CDR1 is MNHEY and CDR2 is SMNVEV (reference sequence). Trimming stripped 3 bases from V and 0 bases from J, with 8 bases between. The CDR3 is 14 amino acids.

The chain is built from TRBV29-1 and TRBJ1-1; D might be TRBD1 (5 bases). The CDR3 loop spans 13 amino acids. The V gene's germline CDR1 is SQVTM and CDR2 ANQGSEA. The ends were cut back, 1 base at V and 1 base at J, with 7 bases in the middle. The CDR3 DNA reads TGCAGCGTTGAAGTACAGGAGAACACTGAAGCTTTCTTT. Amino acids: CSVEVQENTEAFF.

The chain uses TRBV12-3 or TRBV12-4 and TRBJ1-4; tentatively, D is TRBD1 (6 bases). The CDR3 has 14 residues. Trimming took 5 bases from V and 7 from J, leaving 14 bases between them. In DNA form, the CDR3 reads TGTGCCAGCAGTCCGCAGGGGAGAGGTGAAAAACTGTTTTTT. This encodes CASSPQGRGEKLFF.

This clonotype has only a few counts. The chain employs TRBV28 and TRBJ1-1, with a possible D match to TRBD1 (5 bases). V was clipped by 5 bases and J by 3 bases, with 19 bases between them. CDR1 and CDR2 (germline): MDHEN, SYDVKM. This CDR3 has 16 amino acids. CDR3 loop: CASSRRLRQGDTEAFF. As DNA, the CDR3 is TGTGCCAGCAGTCGACGGCTCCGCCAGGGAGACACTGAAGCTTTCTTT.

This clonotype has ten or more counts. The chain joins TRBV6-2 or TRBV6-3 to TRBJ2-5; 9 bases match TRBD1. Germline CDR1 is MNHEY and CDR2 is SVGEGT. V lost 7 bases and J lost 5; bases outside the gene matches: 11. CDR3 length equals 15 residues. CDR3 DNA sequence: TGTGCCAGCAACCGACTACAGGGGGCACTTGAGACCCAGTACTTC. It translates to CASNRLQGALETQYF.

The CDR3 spells CASSDGGRANYGYTF. The CDR3 bases are TGTGCCAGTAGTGACGGAGGCAGAGCTAACTATGGCTACACCTTC. The V and J genes are TRBV19 and TRBJ1-2; D ambiguous. Trimming removed 5 bases at V and 0 bases at J, with 13 bases between. The CDR3 runs 15 residues. CDR1 and CDR2 (germline): LNHDA, SQIVND (reference sequence).

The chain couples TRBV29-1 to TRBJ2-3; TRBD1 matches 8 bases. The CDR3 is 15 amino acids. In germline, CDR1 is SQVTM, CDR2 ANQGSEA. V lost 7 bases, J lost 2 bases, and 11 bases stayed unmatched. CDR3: CSAKGTGRTTDTQYF. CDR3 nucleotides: TGCAGCGCTAAGGGGACAGGCCGTACCACAGATACGCAGTATTTT.

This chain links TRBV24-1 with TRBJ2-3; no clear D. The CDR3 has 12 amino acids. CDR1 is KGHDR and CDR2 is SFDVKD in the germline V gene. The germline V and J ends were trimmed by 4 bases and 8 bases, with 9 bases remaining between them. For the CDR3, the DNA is TGTGCCACCAGTGAAACGGGCGGTACGCAGTATTTT. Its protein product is CATSETGGTQYF.

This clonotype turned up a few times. This chain's CDR3 is CASSQDLGQGATNEKLFF. The CDR3 nucleotides are TGCGCCAGCAGCCAAGATCTGGGACAGGGGGCAACTAATGAAAAACTGTTTTTT. The chain employs TRBV4-1 and TRBJ1-4; 11 bases are a match to TRBD1. The CDR3 loop spans 18 amino acids. V was clipped by 0 bases and J by 0 bases; unmatched bases: 3. Germline V CDR1 and CDR2: MGHRA, YSYEKL.

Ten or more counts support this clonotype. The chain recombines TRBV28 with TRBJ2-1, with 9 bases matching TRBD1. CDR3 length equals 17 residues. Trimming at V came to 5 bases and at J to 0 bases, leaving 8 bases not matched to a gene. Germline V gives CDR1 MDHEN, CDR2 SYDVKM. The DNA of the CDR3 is TGTGCCAGCAGTCTTAGCGGACAGGGGTTCTCCTACAATGAGCAGTTCTTC. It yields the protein CASSLSGQGFSYNEQFF.

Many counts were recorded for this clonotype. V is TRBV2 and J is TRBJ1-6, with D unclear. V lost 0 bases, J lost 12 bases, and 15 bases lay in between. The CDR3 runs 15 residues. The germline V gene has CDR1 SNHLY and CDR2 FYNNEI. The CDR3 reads CASSEAPDPSLPLHF. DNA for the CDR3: TGTGCCAGCAGTGAAGCCCCGGATCCGAGTTTACCCCTCCACTTT. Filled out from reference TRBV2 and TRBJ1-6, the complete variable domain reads EPEVTQTPSHQVTQMGQEVILRCVPISNHLYFYWYRQILGQKVEFLVSFYNNEISEKSEIFDDQFSVERPDGSNFTLKIRSTKLEDSAMYFCASSEAPDPSLPLHFGNGTRLTVT.

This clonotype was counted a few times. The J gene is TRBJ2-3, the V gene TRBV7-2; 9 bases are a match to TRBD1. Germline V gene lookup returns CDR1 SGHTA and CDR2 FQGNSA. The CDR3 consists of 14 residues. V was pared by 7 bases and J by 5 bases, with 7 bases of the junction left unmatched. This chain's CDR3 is CASTVDRGGDTQYF. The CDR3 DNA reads TGTGCCAGCACCGTTGACAGGGGGGGAGATACGCAGTATTTT.

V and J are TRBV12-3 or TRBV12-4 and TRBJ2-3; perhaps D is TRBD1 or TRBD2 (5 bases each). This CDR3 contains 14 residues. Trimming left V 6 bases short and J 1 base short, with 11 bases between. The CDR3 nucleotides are TGTGCCAGCAGCCACTGGGACCGCACAGATACGCAGTATTTT. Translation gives CASSHWDRTDTQYF.

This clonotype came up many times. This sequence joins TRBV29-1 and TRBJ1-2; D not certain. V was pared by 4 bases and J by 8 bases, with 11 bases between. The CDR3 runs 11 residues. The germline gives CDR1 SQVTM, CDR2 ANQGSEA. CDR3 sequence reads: CSVADGRGYTF. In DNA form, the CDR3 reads TGCAGCGTTGCGGACGGTCGAGGCTACACCTTC.

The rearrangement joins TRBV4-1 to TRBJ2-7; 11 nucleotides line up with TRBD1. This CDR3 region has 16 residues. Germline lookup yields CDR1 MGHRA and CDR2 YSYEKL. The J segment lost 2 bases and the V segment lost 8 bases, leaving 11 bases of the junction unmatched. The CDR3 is CASSPSGTGGAYEQYF. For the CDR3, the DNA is TGCGCCAGCTCCCCTTCCGGGACAGGGGGGGCCTACGAGCAGTACTTC.

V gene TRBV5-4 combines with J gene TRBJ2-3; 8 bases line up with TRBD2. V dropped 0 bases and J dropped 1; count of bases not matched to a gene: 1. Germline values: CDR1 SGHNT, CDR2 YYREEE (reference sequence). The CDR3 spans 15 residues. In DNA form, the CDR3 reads TGTGCCAGCAGCTTGGGAGCGGGGGGCACAGATACGCAGTATTTT. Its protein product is CASSLGAGGTDTQYF.

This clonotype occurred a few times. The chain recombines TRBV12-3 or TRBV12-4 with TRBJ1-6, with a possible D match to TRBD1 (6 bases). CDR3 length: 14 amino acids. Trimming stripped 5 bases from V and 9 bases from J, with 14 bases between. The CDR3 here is CASSRGALGSPLHF. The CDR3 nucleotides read TGTGCCAGCAGTAGGGGGGCCCTTGGTTCACCCCTCCACTTT.

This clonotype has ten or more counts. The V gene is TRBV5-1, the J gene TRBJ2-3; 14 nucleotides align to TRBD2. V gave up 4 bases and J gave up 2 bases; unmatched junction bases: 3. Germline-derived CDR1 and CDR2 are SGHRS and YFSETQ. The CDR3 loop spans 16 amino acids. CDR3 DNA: TGCGCCAGCAGCGCGGGACTAGCGGGGGACACAGATACGCAGTATTTT. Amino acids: CASSAGLAGDTDTQYF.

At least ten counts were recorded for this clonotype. The CDR3 reads CASGLAGAGGTQYF. Written as DNA, the CDR3 is TGTGCCAGCGGACTAGCGGGAGCGGGTGGGACCCAGTACTTC. The chain employs TRBV6-2 or TRBV6-3 and TRBJ2-5; 13 positions agree with TRBD2. J was trimmed by 7 bases and V by 8 bases; bases with no gene match: 7. This CDR3 spans 14 amino acids. Germline V gene data show CDR1 as MNHEY and CDR2 as SVGEGT.

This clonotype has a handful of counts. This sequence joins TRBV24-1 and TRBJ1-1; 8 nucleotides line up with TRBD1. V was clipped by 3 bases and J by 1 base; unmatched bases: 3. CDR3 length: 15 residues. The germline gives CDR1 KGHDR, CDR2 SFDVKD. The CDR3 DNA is TGTGCCACCAGTGATCCCGGGACAGGGAACACTGAAGCTTTCTTT. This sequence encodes CATSDPGTGNTEAFF.